One sample yielded the 17 T cell receptor beta chains listed below, sequenced in a study of CD8 T cells in Susac syndrome. An amount of RNA that ranged from roughly 0.5 to 1 ug was reverse transcribed with random hexamers. TCRdb re-called the immunoSEQ multiplex PCR reads with MiXCR, one entry per CDR3 protein. In the table there are 70,000 or so distinct CDR3 sequences, 95% of which are singletons. Sample: CD8+ T cells from PBMCs. The source is a human donor in good health.

This chain joins TRBV12-3 or TRBV12-4 and TRBJ2-5; the D is unclear. CDR3 size: 12 residues. V lost 5 bases to trimming and J lost 4 bases, with 8 bases between them. CDR3 in DNA: TGTGCCAGCAGTACGTTCGGAGAGACCCAGTACTTC. Its protein product is CASSTFGETQYF.

The genes are TRBV28 and TRBJ2-5, with 9 bases lining up with TRBD2. The germline V gene has CDR1 MDHEN and CDR2 SYDVKM. V gave up 2 bases and J gave up 5 bases; unmatched junction bases: 15. The CDR3 is made up of 18 amino acids. CDR3 bases: TGTGCCAGCAGTTTAATCCTAGCGGGACAAATAAAGGAGGAGACCCAGTACTTC. Protein: CASSLILAGQIKEETQYF. The complete variable domain, with remaining parts taken from reference TRBV28 and TRBJ2-5, reads DVKVTQSSRYLVKRTGEKVFLECVQDMDHENMFWYRQDPGLGLRLIYFSYDVKMKEKGDIPEGYSVSREKKERFSLILESASTNQTSMYLCASSLILAGQIKEETQYFGPGTRLLVL.

This chain uses TRBV12-3 or TRBV12-4 with TRBJ1-2; TRBD1 agrees at 8 bases. The V and J ends lost 3 bases and 0 bases, in that order; junction bases with no gene match: 3. This CDR3 comprises 15 residues. The DNA for the CDR3 is TGTGCCAGCAGTTTCGACAGGGGAGCTAACTATGGCTACACCTTC. Its translation is CASSFDRGANYGYTF.

CDR3 in DNA: TGTGCTAGTGGCTATCCCTACGAGCAGTACGTC. This gives the protein CASGYPYEQYV. The chain links TRBV12-5 to TRBJ2-7; D not resolved. With 6 bases removed from V and 2 bases from J, the gap between germline ends came to 5 bases. This CDR3 is built from 11 residues. Germline V CDR1 and CDR2: LGHNT, FRNRAP.

The rearrangement links TRBV29-1 to TRBJ2-2; maybe TRBD2 (5 bases). The germline gives CDR1 SQVTM, CDR2 ANQGSEA. V was cut by 6 bases and J by 0 bases, with 17 bases left in between. CDR3 length: 16 amino acids. CDR3 amino acids: CSVLGGVFANTGELFF. Written as DNA, the CDR3 is TGCAGCGTGTTAGGAGGCGTGTTCGCGAACACCGGGGAGCTGTTTTTT.

This chain uses TRBV7-9 with TRBJ1-4; weak D call: TRBD1 (5 bases). The CDR3 consists of 13 residues. CDR1 and CDR2 (germline): SEHNR, FQNEAQ (reference sequence). Between the trimmed V and J ends, which lost 5 bases and 8 bases, there was a span of 12 bases. The CDR3 here is CASSLPREEKLFF. DNA of the CDR3: TGTGCCAGCAGCCTCCCCAGGGAGGAAAAACTGTTTTTT.

The DNA of the CDR3 is TGCGCCAGCAGCCAAGATCCGAGCGGGAACACCGGGGAGCTGTTTTTT. Translated: CASSQDPSGNTGELFF. J is TRBJ2-2 and V is TRBV4-3, with D possibly being TRBD2 (5 bases). Germline V gene lookup returns CDR1 LGHNA and CDR2 YSLEER. This CDR3 comprises 16 residues. Trimming took 0 bases from V and 1 from J, leaving 9 bases between them.

The chain is built from TRBV7-2 and TRBJ2-7; D tentatively reads TRBD1 or TRBD2 (7 bases each). Trimming cost V 5 bases and J 7 bases, with 18 bases left between them. The CDR3 is 14 amino acids. Germline lookup yields CDR1 SGHTA and CDR2 FQGNSA. DNA of the CDR3: TGTGCCAGCAGCCCTTTCGACAGGGAGGGAGAGCAGTACTTC. This sequence encodes CASSPFDREGEQYF. The variable domain in full, completed from reference TRBV7-2 and TRBJ2-7, reads GAGVSQSPSNKVTEKGKDVELRCDPISGHTALYWYRQSLGQGLEFLIYFQGNSAPDKSGLPSDRFSAERTGGSVSTLTIQRTQQEDSAVYLCASSPFDREGEQYFGPGTRLTVT.

The rearrangement uses TRBV28 and TRBJ2-7; the D call may be TRBD1 or TRBD2 (5 bases each). Per the germline V gene, CDR1 is MDHEN and CDR2 is SYDVKM. The CDR3 contains 12 residues. V was cut by 5 bases and J by 6 bases, with 11 bases left in between. CDR3 coding DNA: TGTGCCAGCAGTCGGCTGGGGGTCGAGCAGTACGTC. Amino acids: CASSRLGVEQYV.

The V gene is TRBV9, the J gene TRBJ1-1; the match to TRBD1 covers 8 bases. The CDR3 runs 15 residues. Germline CDR1 is SGDLS and CDR2 is YYNGEE. J lost 4 bases, V lost 3 bases, and 8 bases had no gene match. The CDR3 reads CASSAPGQVGTEAFF. CDR3 nucleotide sequence: TGTGCCAGCAGCGCTCCGGGACAGGTCGGCACTGAAGCTTTCTTT.

This chain links TRBV28 with TRBJ1-5; TRBD1 is a possible D gene (5 bases). This CDR3 has 16 amino acids. Trimming removed 5 bases from V and 0 bases from J, with 14 bases in between. The V gene's germline CDR1 is MDHEN and CDR2 SYDVKM. The chain's CDR3 is CASSEETVYSNQPQHF. In nucleotides, the CDR3 is TGTGCCAGCAGTGAGGAGACAGTTTATAGCAATCAGCCCCAGCATTTT.

This rearrangement joins TRBV7-8 to TRBJ2-2, with TRBD2 identical over 7 bases. V shed 5 bases, J shed 6 bases, and the junction held 3 bases outside the gene matches. CDR1 SGHVS and CDR2 FQNEAQ come from the germline V gene. This CDR3 is built from 13 residues. This chain's CDR3 is CASSQGGAGELFF. In nucleotides, the CDR3 is TGTGCCAGCAGCCAGGGAGGGGCCGGGGAGCTGTTTTTT.

V usage is TRBV13 and J usage is TRBJ2-7, with 10 bases fitting TRBD1. This CDR3 has 14 amino acids. From germline, CDR1 is PRHDT and CDR2 FYEKMQ (reference sequence). With 5 bases clipped from V and 5 bases from J, the junction kept 6 bases outside the gene matches. The CDR3 here is CASSRDRGFNEQYF. As DNA, the CDR3 is TGTGCCAGCAGCCGGGACAGGGGATTCAACGAGCAGTACTTC. Full variable domain (rest looked up from reference TRBV13 and TRBJ2-7): AAGVIQSPRHLIKEKRETATLKCYPIPRHDTVYWYQQGPGQDPQFLISFYEKMQSDKGSIPDRFSAQQFSDYHSELNMSSLELGDSALYFCASSRDRGFNEQYFGPGTRLTVT.

The chain combines TRBV27 with TRBJ2-7, with TRBD2 matching 7 bases. CDR3 size: 14 residues. Trimming removed 1 base from V and 2 bases from J; junction bases left unmatched: 2. The germline V gene has CDR1 MNHEY and CDR2 SMNVEV (reference sequence). This chain's CDR3 is CASSLLGGAYEQYF. CDR3 DNA sequence: TGTGCCAGCAGTTTATTGGGGGGGGCCTACGAGCAGTACTTC.

The chain links TRBV19 to TRBJ2-2, with a tentative D call TRBD1 (5 bases). The V end was cut by 6 bases, the J end by 0 bases, with 8 bases between. The germline V gene encodes CDR1 LNHDA and CDR2 SQIVND (reference sequence). The CDR3 sequence is 14 residues long. DNA for the CDR3: TGTGCCAGTAGCCTGGGGCCGAACACCGGGGAGCTGTTTTTT. This gives the protein CASSLGPNTGELFF.

The chain employs TRBV28 and TRBJ2-7; 8 positions agree with TRBD1. The V segment lost 1 base and the J segment 11 bases; nucleotides outside the gene matches: 13. The CDR3 runs 15 residues. CDR1 is MDHEN, CDR2 SYDVKM, per germline. The chain's CDR3 is CASSLSRTGYPVEYV. The DNA for the CDR3 is TGTGCCAGCAGTTTATCAAGGACAGGGTACCCAGTCGAGTACGTC.

The V and J genes are TRBV2 and TRBJ1-2, with 9 bases that match TRBD1. Germline V CDR1 and CDR2: SNHLY, FYNNEI. CDR3 length: 12 residues. Trimming removed 6 bases from V and 12 bases from J; junction bases left unmatched: 8. CDR3 DNA: TGTGCCAGCAGCCAAGGGACAGGGAGCAACACCTTC. Its translation is CASSQGTGSNTF.